This T cell receptor (beta chain) comes out of a study of T cell clusters in autoimmune cytopenias. Across the study: The median distinct TRB clonotype count was fewer than 3,000 per sample, from a median around 49,000 reads. Broader study findings: TRB repertoire shifts in secondary cytopenia and chronic lymphocytic leukemia mostly reflected lymphoma, not autoimmunity. Compared with active autoimmune hepatitis patients, healthy donors showed approximately 3-fold more exclusive TRB clusters.

CDR3 length equals 14 residues. Germline CDR1 and CDR2: LNHDA and SQIVND (reference sequence). A note on this clonotype: As yet, its antigen is unknown.

One tube held mixed TRB-A and TRB-B primer pools for touch-down PCR. TCRdb processed the multiplex PCR reads again and assigns one entry to each CDR3 protein, with no DNA. This repertoire comprises 15,000 or so distinct CDR3 sequences; its ten largest clones make up under 2.5%. Each sample's input was roughly 270 ng genomic DNA, some 34,000 genome equivalents. The specimen sequenced was peripheral blood. This sequence joins TRBV19 and TRBJ2-1; the D call from TCRdb, TRBD2, cannot be confirmed without DNA. The TCR sequence derives from a human donor with an autoimmune cytopenia or autoimmune hepatitis (not recorded which). CDR3 amino acids: CASSPKALAAPQFF.